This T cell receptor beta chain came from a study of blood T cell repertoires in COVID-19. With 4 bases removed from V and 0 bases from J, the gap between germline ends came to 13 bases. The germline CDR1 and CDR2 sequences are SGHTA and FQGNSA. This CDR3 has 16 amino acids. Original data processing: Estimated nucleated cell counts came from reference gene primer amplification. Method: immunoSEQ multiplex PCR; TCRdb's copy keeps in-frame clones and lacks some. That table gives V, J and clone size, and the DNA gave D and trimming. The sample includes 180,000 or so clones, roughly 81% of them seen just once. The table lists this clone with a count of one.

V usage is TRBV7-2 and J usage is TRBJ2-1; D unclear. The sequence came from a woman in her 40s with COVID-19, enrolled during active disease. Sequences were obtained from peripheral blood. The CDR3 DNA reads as TGTGCCAGCAGCTCCCCTACGCGGCACTCCTACAATGAGCAGTTCTTC. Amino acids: CASSSPTRHSYNEQFF.